A selection of T cell receptor beta chains follows, all from one sample in a study of blood T cell repertoires in COVID-19. The assay was immunoSEQ multiplex PCR, and TCRdb's table has in-frame clones only and misses some. The sample contains approximately 240,000 clones, about nine tenths of which appear only once. The sample consisted of PBMCs or T cells enriched from blood (not recorded which). These receptors all stem from a woman younger than 45 with acute COVID-19. CDR3s include the opening cysteine and the closing phenylalanine or tryptophan. A D gene is named only where the DNA matches it firmly. The size entry is marked missing in some rows and otherwise reads once, few, many or a size class.

V gene	J gene	D gene	clone size	CDR3 protein	CDR3 DNA
TRBV28	TRBJ2-2	TRBD1	once	CASKKRQGYTGELFF	TGTGCCAGTAAAAAAAGACAGGGATACACCGGGGAGCTGTTTTTT
TRBV7-9	TRBJ1-1	TRBD1	-	CASSPLRDRGSEAFF	TGTGCCAGCAGCCCCCTCCGGGACAGGGGTTCCGAAGCTTTCTTT
TRBV18	TRBJ2-7	-	-	CASSNILTDIYEQYF	TGTGCCAGCTCAAACATCTTGACAGATATCTACGAGCAGTACTTC
TRBV28	TRBJ2-3	-	-	CASRWGVDTQYF	TGTGCCAGCAGGTGGGGAGTAGATACGCAGTATTTT
TRBV27	TRBJ1-4	-	-	CASSPSGPGAYPATNEKLFF	TGTGCCAGCAGTCCGTCCGGGCCAGGGGCCTACCCCGCAACTAATGAAAAACTGTTTTTT
TRBV9	TRBJ1-4	-	-	CASSVGNRANGEKLFF	TGTGCCAGCAGCGTGGGGAACAGGGCAAACGGTGAAAAACTGTTTTTT
TRBV9	TRBJ2-3	-	once	CASSYGGAGAGDTQYF	TGTGCCAGCAGCTACGGCGGGGCGGGGGCTGGAGATACGCAGTATTTT
TRBV15	TRBJ2-1	TRBD1	-	CATSRGTGRIDEQFF	TGTGCCACCAGCAGAGGGACAGGACGGATCGATGAGCAGTTCTTC
TRBV18	TRBJ1-1	-	-	CASSPTTGQMNTEAFF	TGTGCCAGCTCACCCACCACAGGACAGATGAACACTGAAGCTTTCTTT
TRBV7-9	TRBJ2-7	TRBD1	once	CASSLPGQGGNEQYF	TGTGCCAGCAGCTTGCCGGGACAGGGGGGCAACGAGCAGTACTTC
TRBV27	TRBJ1-4	-	-	CASSLWGHNEKLFF	TGTGCCAGCAGTTTATGGGGACATAATGAAAAACTGTTTTTT
TRBV10-3	TRBJ2-3	-	-	CAISEVGSGSGGTDTQYF	TGTGCCATCAGTGAAGTCGGGAGTGGATCCGGGGGCACAGATACGCAGTATTTT
TRBV3-1/TRBV3-2	TRBJ2-3	-	once	CASSPRRGTTDTQYF	TGTGCCAGCAGCCCCCGTAGGGGTACCACAGATACGCAGTATTTT
TRBV5-4	TRBJ2-3	TRBD1	-	CASSLPSRRTGGDGDTQYF	TGTGCCAGCAGCCTCCCGAGTCGGAGGACAGGGGGCGACGGCGATACGCAGTATTTT
TRBV7-2	TRBJ2-7	TRBD1	-	CASSPPDRSGEQYF	TGTGCCAGCAGCCCGCCGGACAGGTCAGGCGAGCAGTACTTC
TRBV11-3	TRBJ2-5	TRBD2	-	CASSSGTSGGGSQYF	TGTGCCAGCAGCTCTGGGACTAGCGGGGGTGGGTCCCAGTACTTC
TRBV4-1	TRBJ2-1	-	-	CASSQSAGLDYNEQFF	TGCGCCAGCAGCCAATCGGCGGGACTCGACTACAATGAGCAGTTCTTC
TRBV11-3	TRBJ2-3	-	few	CASSLAGSSDTQYF	TGTGCCAGCAGCTTAGCCGGGAGTTCAGATACGCAGTATTTT
TRBV18	TRBJ1-6	TRBD1	-	CASSTNEGAYSPLHF	TGTGCCAGCTCAACAAATGAGGGGGCTTATTCACCCCTCCACTTT
TRBV28	TRBJ2-5	-	-	CASSPINQETQYF	TGTGCCAGCAGTCCCATCAACCAAGAGACCCAGTACTTC
TRBV4-1	TRBJ2-4	-	-	CASSQDLGQGTNIQYF	TGCGCCAGCAGCCAAGATCTCGGGCAGGGTACCAACATTCAGTACTTC
TRBV7-8	TRBJ2-3	TRBD2	-	CASSLGRGLRGPDTQYF	TGTGCCAGCAGCTTAGGTCGGGGACTACGGGGTCCCGATACGCAGTATTTT
TRBV19	TRBJ2-2	-	-	CASSALRTDFLNTGELFF	TGTGCCAGTAGTGCCCTTCGGACGGACTTCCTGAACACCGGGGAGCTGTTTTTT
TRBV15	TRBJ2-3	TRBD2	-	CATSRGALAVITDTQYF	TGTGCCACCAGCAGAGGAGCCCTAGCGGTGATCACAGATACGCAGTATTTT
TRBV19	TRBJ2-2	TRBD1	-	CASGGQGVIGELFF	TGTGCCAGTGGGGGACAGGGAGTTATCGGGGAGCTGTTTTTT
TRBV7-2	TRBJ2-7	TRBD2	-	CASSLTSGGHHEQYF	TGTGCCAGCAGCTTAACTAGCGGCGGACACCACGAGCAGTACTTC
TRBV7-9	TRBJ2-5	-	-	CASSLPGGKETQYF	TGTGCCAGCAGCTTACCAGGGGGGAAAGAGACCCAGTACTTC
TRBV19	TRBJ1-2	-	-	CASSRLLLGRSYGYTF	TGTGCCAGTAGCCGTCTTCTATTGGGGCGAAGCTATGGCTACACCTTC
TRBV7-9	TRBJ1-4	TRBD1	-	CASSPGQGYEKLFF	TGTGCCAGCAGTCCTGGACAGGGGTATGAAAAACTGTTTTTT
TRBV7-3	TRBJ2-2	-	-	CASSSTLVSGELFF	TGTGCCAGCAGCTCAACACTAGTATCCGGGGAGCTGTTTTTT
TRBV21-1	TRBJ2-7	-	-	CASSKKARQSNLYEQYF	TGTGCCAGCAGCAAAAAGGCCCGACAGAGCAACCTTTACGAGCAGTACTTC
TRBV29-1	TRBJ2-1	TRBD2	-	CSAAGTSESYNEQFF	TGCAGCGCAGCCGGGACTAGCGAGTCCTACAATGAGCAGTTCTTC